This T cell receptor beta chain was recorded in a study of cytomegalovirus exposure and HLA in healthy donors. Study-level results: The finding came from a later analysis; first-cohort TCR clusters tended to co-occur in the roughly 110 validation repertoires.

Measured with immunoSEQ multiplex PCR; TCRdb has only the in-frame clones, and not every one. The table records 180,000 or so clones, roughly 86% of them present only once. After removal of 5 bases from V and 4 bases from J, the junction contained 10 bases not matched to a gene. The CDR3 sequence is 16 residues long. Germline CDR1 is SGHNT and CDR2 is YENEEA. Comment on this clone: Its antigen is as yet unknown.

This clonotype was obtained from a man in his thirties or forties in good health and CMV-seropositive. The rearrangement joins TRBV11-3 to TRBJ2-2; 7 bases line up with TRBD2. The material sequenced was PBMCs. The CDR3 sequence: CASSAWEGAGTGELFF. CDR3 nucleotides: TGTGCCAGCAGCGCCTGGGAGGGAGCGGGCACCGGGGAGCTGTTTTTT.